Listed below are T cell receptor beta chains from one sample, sequenced in a study of cytomegalovirus exposure and HLA in healthy donors. Clones were sequenced by immunoSEQ multiplex PCR, and TCRdb holds only the in-frame ones, with some missing. The profile covers about 160,000 clones, with roughly 91% appearing a single time and 4% to 4.5% taken by the ten largest. The material sequenced was PBMCs. These receptor sequences come from a man between 18 and 29 years old in good health and CMV-seropositive. Both conserved end residues are part of each CDR3. D genes are given only for firm matches. For some rows the clone size is stated as once, few or many, or as a class when expanded; others skip it.

v_gene,j_gene,d_gene,abundance,CDR3aa,CDR3nt
TRBV5-1,TRBJ2-3,TRBD1,.,CASSGDSEGTDTQYF,TGCGCCAGCAGCGGGGACAGCGAAGGCACAGATACGCAGTATTTT
TRBV7-9,TRBJ1-2,TRBD1,few,CASSPIQVTGGHGYTF,TGTGCCAGCAGCCCAATCCAGGTGACAGGGGGCCATGGCTACACCTTC
TRBV6-5,TRBJ2-5,TRBD1,.,CASSYRQGAGKETQYF,TGTGCCAGCAGTTACCGACAGGGGGCGGGCAAAGAGACCCAGTACTTC
TRBV19,TRBJ2-4,TRBD1,.,CASSNRQGDLAKNIQYF,TGTGCCAGTAGCAACCGACAGGGAGACCTAGCCAAAAACATTCAGTACTTC
TRBV11-3,TRBJ2-5,TRBD2,.,CASSHRTSPETQYF,TGTGCCAGCAGCCATAGGACTAGTCCAGAGACCCAGTACTTC
TRBV7-9,TRBJ1-2,.,once,CASSLAVLGGDGYTF,TGTGCCAGCAGCTTAGCGGTGTTGGGGGGGGATGGCTACACCTTC
TRBV29-1,TRBJ2-1,TRBD2,.,CSVTSGRATEQFF,TGCAGCGTGACGAGCGGGAGGGCCACTGAGCAGTTCTTC
TRBV19,TRBJ1-2,.,.,CATAMTNYGYTF,TGTGCCACCGCAATGACAAACTATGGCTACACCTTC
TRBV28,TRBJ1-1,TRBD1,.,CASSVADRDTLEAFF,TGTGCCAGCAGCGTCGCGGACAGGGACACTCTAGAAGCTTTCTTT
TRBV7-8,TRBJ2-5,TRBD2,.,CASSSPLAGARETQYF,TGTGCCAGCAGCTCTCCCCTAGCGGGAGCGCGAGAGACCCAGTACTTC
TRBV29-1,TRBJ2-7,.,.,CSVEVRGDEQYF,TGCAGCGTTGAAGTCAGGGGGGACGAGCAGTACTTC
TRBV5-4,TRBJ2-3,TRBD2,.,CASSPAPVLAGRHDTQYF,TGTGCCAGCAGCCCCGCCCCTGTCCTAGCGGGCCGGCACGATACGCAGTATTTT
TRBV2,TRBJ2-6,.,.,CASSEGLLSGANVLTF,TGTGCCAGCAGTGAAGGGCTCCTCTCTGGGGCCAACGTCCTGACTTTC
TRBV19,TRBJ2-2,.,once,CASSIPKIDIPGELFF,TGTGCCAGTAGTATACCGAAAATAGACATACCCGGGGAGCTGTTTTTT
TRBV5-6,TRBJ2-7,.,.,CASSLAGLTSYEQYF,TGTGCCAGCAGCTTGGCCGGACTCACGTCCTACGAGCAGTACTTC
TRBV6-5,TRBJ2-1,TRBD2,once,CAIQTSGGNEQFF,TGTGCCATACAGACTAGCGGGGGGAATGAGCAGTTCTTC
TRBV7-2,TRBJ2-7,.,.,CASSLMGLSFPYEQYF,TGTGCCAGCAGCTTAATGGGACTTAGTTTCCCCTACGAGCAGTACTTC
TRBV28,TRBJ1-3,.,.,CASSLGGGGNTIYF,TGTGCCAGCAGTTTGGGGGGGGGAGGAAACACCATATATTTT
TRBV15,TRBJ1-4,TRBD1,.,CATSRPGTGSPGGEKLFF,TGTGCCACCAGCAGACCCGGGACAGGGAGCCCCGGGGGGGAAAAACTGTTTTTT
TRBV30,TRBJ1-5,.,.,CAWSVQVRGPEYSNQPQHF,TGTGCCTGGAGTGTACAGGTGCGGGGCCCCGAGTATAGCAATCAGCCCCAGCATTTT
TRBV28,TRBJ2-1,TRBD1,.,CASFDRVAYNEQFF,TGTGCCAGCTTCGACAGGGTGGCCTACAATGAGCAGTTCTTC